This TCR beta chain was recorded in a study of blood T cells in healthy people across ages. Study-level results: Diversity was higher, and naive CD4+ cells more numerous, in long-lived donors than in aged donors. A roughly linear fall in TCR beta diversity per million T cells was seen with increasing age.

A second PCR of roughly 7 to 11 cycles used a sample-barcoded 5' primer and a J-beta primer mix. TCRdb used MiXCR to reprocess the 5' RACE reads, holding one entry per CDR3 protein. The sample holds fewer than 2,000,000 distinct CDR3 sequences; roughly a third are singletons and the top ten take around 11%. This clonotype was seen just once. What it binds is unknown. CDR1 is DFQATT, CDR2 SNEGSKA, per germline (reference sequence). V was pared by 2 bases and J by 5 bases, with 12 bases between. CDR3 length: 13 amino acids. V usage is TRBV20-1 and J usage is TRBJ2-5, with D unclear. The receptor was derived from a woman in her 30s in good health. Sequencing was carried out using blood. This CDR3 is CSARRPDHETQYF. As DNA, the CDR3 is TGCAGTGCTAGACGGCCAGATCATGAGACCCAGTACTTC.